These T cell receptor beta chains were read from a single sample in a study of blood T cells in healthy people across ages. One entry per CDR3 protein, called by TCRdb with MiXCR from the 5' RACE reads. The sample has hundreds of thousands of distinct CDR3 sequences, around 43% seen once. Sequenced material: blood. The receptors originated from a man at least 80 years old in good health. The CDR3 runs from the conserved cysteine through the conserved F or W. Each record gives: V gene, clone size, J gene, D gene, CDR3 protein, CDR3 DNA. D genes are given only for firm matches. A clone size is listed for some rows: how often the clone was seen (once, few, many), or a class if it is expanded.

TRBV20-1,.,TRBJ2-3,.,CSAAGAGSTDTQYF,TGCAGTGCTGCTGGGGCCGGCAGCACAGATACGCAGTATTTT
TRBV20-1,.,TRBJ2-4,.,CSARRWDEAKDIQYF,TGCAGTGCTAGGAGGTGGGATGAGGCCAAAGACATTCAGTACTTC
TRBV6-1,few,TRBJ2-5,.,CATVGDSGETQYF,TGTGCCACCGTAGGGGACAGCGGGGAGACCCAGTACTTC
TRBV20-1,once,TRBJ1-1,.,CSAKGTRNTEAFF,TGCAGTGCTAAAGGGACACGGAACACTGAAGCTTTCTTT
TRBV12-3/TRBV12-4,few,TRBJ1-5,.,CASSLARQPQHF,TGTGCCAGCAGTTTAGCGAGGCAGCCCCAGCATTTT
TRBV4-3,.,TRBJ2-5,TRBD2,CASSQAVGSGGAETQYF,TGCGCCAGCAGCCAAGCTGTGGGTAGCGGGGGCGCCGAGACCCAGTACTTC
TRBV6-2/TRBV6-3,.,TRBJ2-4,TRBD1,CASSYAGTARQYF,TGTGCCAGCAGTTACGCCGGGACAGCGAGGCAGTACTTC
TRBV12-3/TRBV12-4,many,TRBJ1-2,.,CASSLSVAADYGYTF,TGTGCCAGCAGTTTATCGGTGGCTGCCGACTATGGCTACACCTTC
TRBV6-5,once,TRBJ2-3,.,CASSPHNGDTQYF,TGTGCCAGCAGTCCCCATAATGGAGATACGCAGTATTTT
TRBV7-2,.,TRBJ2-7,TRBD1,CASSLGRDRVSDNEQYF,TGTGCCAGCAGCTTGGGCAGAGACAGGGTCTCGGACAATGAGCAGTACTTC
TRBV7-3,.,TRBJ2-2,.,CASSLSGTEPGELFF,TGTGCCAGCAGCTTAAGTGGGACCGAACCCGGGGAGCTGTTTTTT
TRBV28,few,TRBJ2-2,TRBD2,CASRPMGAGGITGELFF,TGTGCCAGCAGGCCCATGGGAGCGGGAGGTATCACCGGGGAGCTGTTTTTT
TRBV7-2,.,TRBJ2-3,TRBD2,CTSSQTSGSPGNTQYF,TGTACCAGCAGCCAGACCAGCGGGAGCCCCGGGAATACGCAGTATTTT
TRBV20-1,.,TRBJ2-5,TRBD2,CSASPLAETIRLALYF,TGCAGTGCTAGTCCGCTAGCGGAGACTATCAGGCTTGCGCTGTACTTC
TRBV7-2,few,TRBJ2-1,TRBD2,CASSLGGGGPGTSGYNEQFF,TGTGCCAGCAGCTTAGGGGGTGGGGGCCCCGGGACTAGCGGGTACAATGAGCAGTTCTTC
TRBV4-2,few,TRBJ2-3,.,CASSRLPGPRSADTQYF,TGTGCCAGCAGCCGCCTCCCAGGGCCGCGGAGCGCAGATACGCAGTATTTT
TRBV6-2/TRBV6-3,.,TRBJ2-4,TRBD1,CASSSPRTGGQNIQYF,TGTGCCAGCAGTTCACCCAGGACAGGGGGTCAAAACATTCAGTACTTC
TRBV5-1,.,TRBJ1-5,.,CASSQDGNQPQHF,TGCGCCAGCAGCCAGGACGGCAATCAGCCCCAGCATTTT
TRBV7-2,.,TRBJ2-3,TRBD1,CASTQGQGGADTQYF,TGTGCCAGCACCCAGGGACAGGGGGGGGCAGATACGCAGTATTTT
TRBV3-1,.,TRBJ2-7,TRBD2,CASSQGSGSNEQYF,TGTGCCAGCAGCCAAGGTAGCGGGAGTAACGAGCAGTACTTC
TRBV4-3,few,TRBJ1-5,.,CASSQAGDNQPQHF,TGCGCCAGCAGCCAAGCTGGGGATAATCAGCCCCAGCATTTT
TRBV7-3,once,TRBJ2-2,TRBD1,CASSRQGGGELFF,TGTGCCAGCAGCAGACAGGGGGGCGGGGAGCTGTTTTTT
TRBV7-3,.,TRBJ2-1,.,CASSLTPEGYNEQFF,TGTGCCAGCAGCCTTACACCGGAAGGTTACAATGAGCAGTTCTTC
TRBV20-1,.,TRBJ1-5,.,CSAGMGVVRNQPQHF,TGCAGTGCCGGGATGGGGGTAGTGAGGAATCAGCCCCAGCATTTT
TRBV20-1,.,TRBJ2-1,TRBD2,CSAPRGGSGNEQFF,TGCAGTGCCCCTAGGGGCGGGAGCGGAAATGAGCAGTTCTTC
TRBV7-2,few,TRBJ2-3,TRBD1,CASSFGTGTDTQYF,TGTGCCAGCAGCTTCGGGACAGGCACAGATACGCAGTATTTT
TRBV7-9,.,TRBJ2-5,TRBD1,CASSLDGTVPGETQYF,TGTGCCAGCAGCTTAGATGGGACAGTCCCGGGGGAGACCCAGTACTTC
TRBV12-3/TRBV12-4,.,TRBJ2-1,.,CATSSDGSSYNEQFF,TGTGCCACCAGTTCCGACGGGAGCTCCTACAATGAGCAGTTCTTC
TRBV12-3/TRBV12-4,few,TRBJ2-3,TRBD2,CASRTSGRDTQYF,TGTGCCAGCAGGACTAGCGGGAGAGATACGCAGTATTTT
TRBV20-1,.,TRBJ2-7,.,CSAPDGASYEQYF,TGCAGTGCCCCCGACGGCGCCTCCTACGAGCAGTACTTC
TRBV9,few,TRBJ2-3,TRBD2,CASSANRLAGNVDTQYF,TGTGCCAGCAGCGCCAACCGACTAGCGGGGAATGTAGATACGCAGTATTTT
TRBV7-8,few,TRBJ2-7,.,CASTWAGRSYEQYF,TGTGCCAGCACCTGGGCAGGACGCTCCTACGAGCAGTACTTC
TRBV18,.,TRBJ2-7,.,CASSGQIPYEQYF,TGTGCCAGCTCCGGACAGATCCCCTACGAGCAGTACTTC
TRBV20-1,.,TRBJ2-5,.,CSARGGIQETQYF,TGCAGTGCTAGAGGCGGGATTCAAGAGACCCAGTACTTC
TRBV6-5,.,TRBJ1-4,TRBD1,CASTPRRGTNEKLFF,TGTGCCAGCACCCCGCGCAGGGGGACTAATGAAAAACTGTTTTTT
TRBV4-2,.,TRBJ2-3,TRBD2,CASSQVTSVGTDTQYF,TGTGCCAGCAGCCAGGTGACTAGCGTAGGCACAGATACGCAGTATTTT
TRBV30,.,TRBJ2-1,.,CAWSVGSLYNEQFF,TGTGCCTGGAGTGTGGGCAGCTTGTACAATGAGCAGTTCTTC
TRBV25-1,many,TRBJ2-7,TRBD1,CASSDRGSYEQYF,TGTGCCAGCAGTGACAGGGGGTCCTACGAGCAGTACTTC